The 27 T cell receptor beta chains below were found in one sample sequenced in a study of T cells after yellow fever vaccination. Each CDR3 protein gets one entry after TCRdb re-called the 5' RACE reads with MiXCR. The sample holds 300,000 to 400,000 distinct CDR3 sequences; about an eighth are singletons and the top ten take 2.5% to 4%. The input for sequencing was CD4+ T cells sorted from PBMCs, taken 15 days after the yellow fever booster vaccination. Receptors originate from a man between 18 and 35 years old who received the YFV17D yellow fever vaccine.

This CDR3 is CSASRGAGNTIYF. In DNA form, the CDR3 reads TGCAGTGCTAGTCGGGGGGCTGGAAACACCATATATTTT. This chain uses TRBV20-1 with TRBJ1-3; possibly TRBD1 for D (5 bases). V was trimmed by 3 bases and J by 2 bases, leaving 8 bases between them. The germline V gene has CDR1 DFQATT and CDR2 SNEGSKA (reference sequence). The CDR3 runs 13 residues.

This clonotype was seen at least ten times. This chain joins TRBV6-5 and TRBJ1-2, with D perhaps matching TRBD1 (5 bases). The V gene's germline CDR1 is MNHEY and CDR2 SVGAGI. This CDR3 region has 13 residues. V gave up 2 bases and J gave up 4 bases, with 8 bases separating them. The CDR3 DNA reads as TGTGCCAGCAGTTACACAGGAGCCTATGGCTACACCTTC. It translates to CASSYTGAYGYTF.

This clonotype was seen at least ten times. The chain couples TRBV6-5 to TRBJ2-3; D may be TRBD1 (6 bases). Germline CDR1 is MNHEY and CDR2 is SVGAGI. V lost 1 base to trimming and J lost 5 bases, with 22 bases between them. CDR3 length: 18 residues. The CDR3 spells CASSYLRPGHQGIDTQYF. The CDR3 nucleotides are TGTGCCAGCAGTTACTTAAGACCGGGACACCAAGGGATAGATACGCAGTATTTT.

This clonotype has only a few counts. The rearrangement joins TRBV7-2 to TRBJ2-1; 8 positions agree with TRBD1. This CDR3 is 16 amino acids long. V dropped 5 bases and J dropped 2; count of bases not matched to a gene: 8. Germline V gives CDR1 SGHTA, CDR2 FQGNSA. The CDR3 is CASSRAGTGAYNEQFF. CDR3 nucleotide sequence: TGTGCCAGCAGCCGAGCAGGGACAGGAGCCTACAATGAGCAGTTCTTC.

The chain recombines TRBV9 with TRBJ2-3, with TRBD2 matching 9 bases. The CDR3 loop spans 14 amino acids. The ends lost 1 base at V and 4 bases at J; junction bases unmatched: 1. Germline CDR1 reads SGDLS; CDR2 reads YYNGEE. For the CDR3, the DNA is TGTGCCAGCAGCGTAAGCGGGGGGCCAGATACGCAGTATTTT. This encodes CASSVSGGPDTQYF.

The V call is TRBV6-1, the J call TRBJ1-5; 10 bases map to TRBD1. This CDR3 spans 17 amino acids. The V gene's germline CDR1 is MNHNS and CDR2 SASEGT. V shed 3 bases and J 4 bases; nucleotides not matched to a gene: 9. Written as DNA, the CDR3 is TGTGCCAGCAGTGACCGGGACAGGGGATGGGCTAATCAGCCCCAGCATTTT. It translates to CASSDRDRGWANQPQHF.

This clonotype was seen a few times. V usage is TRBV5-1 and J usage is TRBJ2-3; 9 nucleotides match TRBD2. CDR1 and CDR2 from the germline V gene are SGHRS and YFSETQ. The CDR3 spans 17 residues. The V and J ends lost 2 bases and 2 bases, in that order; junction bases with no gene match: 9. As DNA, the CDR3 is TGCGCCAGCAGCTTCGGGGAGCGGGGGGCCCCCACAGATACGCAGTATTTT. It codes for CASSFGERGAPTDTQYF.

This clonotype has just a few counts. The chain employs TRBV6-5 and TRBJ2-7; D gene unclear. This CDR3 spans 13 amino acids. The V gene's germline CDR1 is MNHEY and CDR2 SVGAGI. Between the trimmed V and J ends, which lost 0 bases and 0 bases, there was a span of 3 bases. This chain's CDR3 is CASSYSNSYEQYF. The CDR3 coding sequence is TGTGCCAGCAGTTACTCGAACTCCTACGAGCAGTACTTC.

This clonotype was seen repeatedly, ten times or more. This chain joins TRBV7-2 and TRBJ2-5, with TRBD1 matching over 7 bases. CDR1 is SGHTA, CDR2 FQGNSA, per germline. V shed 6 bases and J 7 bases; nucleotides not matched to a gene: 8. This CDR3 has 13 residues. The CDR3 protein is CASSRGQGVTQYF. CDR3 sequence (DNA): TGTGCCAGCAGTAGGGGCCAGGGGGTGACCCAGTACTTC.

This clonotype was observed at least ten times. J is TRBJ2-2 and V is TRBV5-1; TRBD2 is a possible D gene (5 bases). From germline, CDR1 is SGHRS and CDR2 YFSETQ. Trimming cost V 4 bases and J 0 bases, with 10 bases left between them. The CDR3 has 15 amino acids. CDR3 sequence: CASSEGQANTGELFF. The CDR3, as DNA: TGCGCCAGCAGCGAGGGTCAGGCGAACACCGGGGAGCTGTTTTTT.

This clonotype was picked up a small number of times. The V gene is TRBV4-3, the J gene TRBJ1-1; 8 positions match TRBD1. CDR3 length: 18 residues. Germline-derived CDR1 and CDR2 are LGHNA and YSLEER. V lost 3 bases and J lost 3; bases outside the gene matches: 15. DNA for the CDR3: TGCGCCAGCAGCCACGAGTTCACGCAGGGGGCGAGGTACACTGAAGCTTTCTTT. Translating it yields CASSHEFTQGARYTEAFF.

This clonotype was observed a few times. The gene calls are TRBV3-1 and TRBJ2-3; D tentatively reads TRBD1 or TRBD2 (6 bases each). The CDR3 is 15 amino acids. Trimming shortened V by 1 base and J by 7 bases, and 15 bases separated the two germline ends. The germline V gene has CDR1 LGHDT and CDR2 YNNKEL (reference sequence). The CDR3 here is CASSQAPGADYTQYF. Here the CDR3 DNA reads TGTGCCAGCAGCCAAGCCCCGGGGGCGGATTATACGCAGTATTTT.

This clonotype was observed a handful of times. The CDR3 DNA is TGCGCCAGCAGATTAGGGGTTGGCAAAAACATTCAGTACTTC. This gives the protein CASRLGVGKNIQYF. The rearrangement links TRBV4-1 to TRBJ2-4, with D tentatively TRBD1 (5 bases). The CDR3 extends over 14 amino acids. V lost 6 bases, J lost 3 bases, and 12 bases lay in between. Germline values: CDR1 MGHRA, CDR2 YSYEKL.

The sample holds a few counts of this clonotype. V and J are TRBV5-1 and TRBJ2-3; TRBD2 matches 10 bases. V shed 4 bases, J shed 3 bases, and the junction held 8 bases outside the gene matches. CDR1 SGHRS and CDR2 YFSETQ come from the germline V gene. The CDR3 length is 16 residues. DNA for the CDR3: TGCGCCAGCAGCCCCCAGCGGGGGGGCGGAACAGATACGCAGTATTTT. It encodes CASSPQRGGGTDTQYF. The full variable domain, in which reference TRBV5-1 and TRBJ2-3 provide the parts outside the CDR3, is KAGVTQTPRYLIKTRGQQVTLSCSPISGHRSVSWYQQTPGQGLQFLFEYFSETQRNKGNFPGRFSGRQFSNSRSEMNVSTLELGDSALYLCASSPQRGGGTDTQYFGPGTRLTVL.

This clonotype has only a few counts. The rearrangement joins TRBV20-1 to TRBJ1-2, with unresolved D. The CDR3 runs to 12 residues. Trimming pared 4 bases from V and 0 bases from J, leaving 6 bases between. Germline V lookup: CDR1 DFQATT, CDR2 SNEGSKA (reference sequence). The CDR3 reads CSAKRANYGYTF. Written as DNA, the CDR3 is TGCAGTGCTAAAAGGGCTAACTATGGCTACACCTTC.

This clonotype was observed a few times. CDR3 sequence (DNA): TGCGCCAGCAGCCCGTGGAGCCCCGATGGCTACACCTTC. It codes for CASSPWSPDGYTF. The rearrangement links TRBV5-1 to TRBJ1-2; D is unclear. The V end lost 4 bases, the J end lost 6 bases, and 13 bases lay between the germline ends. The CDR3 extends over 13 amino acids. Germline CDR1 SGHRS, CDR2 YFSETQ.

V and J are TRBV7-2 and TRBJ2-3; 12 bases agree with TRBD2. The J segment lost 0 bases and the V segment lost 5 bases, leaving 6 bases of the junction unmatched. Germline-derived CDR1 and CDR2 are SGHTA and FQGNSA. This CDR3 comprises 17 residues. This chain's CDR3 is CASSKVGTSGSTDTQYF. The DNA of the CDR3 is TGTGCCAGCAGCAAAGTTGGGACTAGCGGGAGCACAGATACGCAGTATTTT.

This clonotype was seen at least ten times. CDR3 sequence reads: CASIAQGLDTEAFF. The CDR3 DNA sequence: TGTGCCAGCATCGCACAGGGACTAGACACTGAAGCTTTCTTT. The V call is TRBV6-9, the J call TRBJ1-1; maybe TRBD1 (6 bases). The CDR3 length is 14 residues. Germline CDR1 and CDR2: MNHGY and SVAAGI. The ends were cut back, 7 bases at V and 3 bases at J, with 15 bases in the middle.

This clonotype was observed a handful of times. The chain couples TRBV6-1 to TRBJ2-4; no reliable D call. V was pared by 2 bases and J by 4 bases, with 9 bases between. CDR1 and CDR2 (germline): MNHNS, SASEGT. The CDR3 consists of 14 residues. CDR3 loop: CASSESQLKNIQYF. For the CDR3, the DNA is TGTGCCAGCAGTGAATCGCAACTAAAAAACATTCAGTACTTC.

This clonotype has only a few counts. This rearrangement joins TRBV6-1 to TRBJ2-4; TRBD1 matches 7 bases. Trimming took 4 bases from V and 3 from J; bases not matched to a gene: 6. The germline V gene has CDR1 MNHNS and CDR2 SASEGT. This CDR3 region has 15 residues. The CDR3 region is CASSASTGFKNIQYF. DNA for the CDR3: TGTGCCAGCAGTGCTTCGACAGGGTTCAAAAACATTCAGTACTTC.

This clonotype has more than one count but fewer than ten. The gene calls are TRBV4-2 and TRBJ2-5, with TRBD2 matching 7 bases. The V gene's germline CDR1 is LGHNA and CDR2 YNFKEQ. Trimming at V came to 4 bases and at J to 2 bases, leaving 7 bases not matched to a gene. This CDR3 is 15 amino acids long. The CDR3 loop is CASSPRGGGQETQYF. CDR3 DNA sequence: TGTGCCAGCAGCCCGCGTGGGGGGGGGCAAGAGACCCAGTACTTC.

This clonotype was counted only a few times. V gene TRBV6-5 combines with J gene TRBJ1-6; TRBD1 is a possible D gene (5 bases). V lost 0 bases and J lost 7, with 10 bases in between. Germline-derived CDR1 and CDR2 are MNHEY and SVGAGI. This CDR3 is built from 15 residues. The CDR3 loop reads CASSYSGVRNSPLHF. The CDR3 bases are TGTGCCAGCAGTTACTCGGGGGTGCGCAATTCACCCCTCCACTTT.

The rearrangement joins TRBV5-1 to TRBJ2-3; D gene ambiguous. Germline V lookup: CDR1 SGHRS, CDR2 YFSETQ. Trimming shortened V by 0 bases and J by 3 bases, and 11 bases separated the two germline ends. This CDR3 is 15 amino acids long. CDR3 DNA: TGCGCCAGCAGCTTGGTGGGTATAATGACAGATACGCAGTATTTT. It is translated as CASSLVGIMTDTQYF.

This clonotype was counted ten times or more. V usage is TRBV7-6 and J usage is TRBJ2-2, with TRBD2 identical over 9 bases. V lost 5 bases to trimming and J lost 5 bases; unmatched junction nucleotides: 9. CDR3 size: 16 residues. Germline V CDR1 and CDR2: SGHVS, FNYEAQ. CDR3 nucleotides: TGTGCCAGCAGCCGGCCAAGCGGGGGGAGTACCGGGGAGCTGTTTTTT. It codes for CASSRPSGGSTGELFF.

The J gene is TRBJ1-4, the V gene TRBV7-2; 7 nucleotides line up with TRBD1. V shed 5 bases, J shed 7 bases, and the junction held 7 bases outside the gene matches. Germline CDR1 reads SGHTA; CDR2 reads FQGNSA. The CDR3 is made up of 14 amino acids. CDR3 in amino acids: CASSEQGFGEKLFF. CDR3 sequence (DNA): TGTGCCAGCAGCGAACAGGGGTTCGGTGAAAAACTGTTTTTT.

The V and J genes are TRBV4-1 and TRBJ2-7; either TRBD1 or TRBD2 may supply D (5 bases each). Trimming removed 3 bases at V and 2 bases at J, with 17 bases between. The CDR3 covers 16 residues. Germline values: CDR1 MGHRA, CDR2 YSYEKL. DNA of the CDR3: TGCGCCAGCAGCCAGCTCCGCCGGGACGGAGCCTACGAGCAGTACTTC. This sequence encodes CASSQLRRDGAYEQYF.

The CDR3 DNA is TGTGCCAGCAGCGCGACACTGGGACAGGGCGGCCAGACCCAGTACTTC. Protein sequence: CASSATLGQGGQTQYF. This chain uses TRBV9 with TRBJ2-5, with 9 bases matching TRBD1. Germline V gene data show CDR1 as SGDLS and CDR2 as YYNGEE. The CDR3 covers 16 residues. The V segment lost 3 bases and the J segment 6 bases; nucleotides outside the gene matches: 12.